The 7 T cell receptor beta chains below were found in one sample sequenced in a study of blood T cell repertoires in COVID-19. Profiling relied on immunoSEQ multiplex PCR, and the TCRdb table lists in-frame clones only, not all of them. The sample holds hundreds of thousands of clones, approximately 90% seen once. The sequenced material came from PBMCs or T cells enriched from blood (not recorded which). The receptors derive from a woman aged 18-30 years who had recovered from COVID-19.

The chain carries TRBV18 and TRBJ1-1, with 7 bases that match TRBD1. The CDR3 loop spans 14 amino acids. V gave up 5 bases and J gave up 2 bases; unmatched junction bases: 5. Germline CDR1 reads KGHSH; CDR2 reads LQKENI. The CDR3 is CASSVKGGNTEAFF. The CDR3 region has the DNA TGTGCCAGCTCAGTTAAAGGGGGCAACACTGAAGCTTTCTTT. The variable domain in full, with the rest retrieved from reference TRBV18 and TRBJ1-1, is NAGVMQNPRHLVRRRGQEARLRCSPMKGHSHVYWYRQLPEEGLKFMVYLQKENIIDESGMPKERFSAEFPKEGPSILRIQQVVRGDSAAYFCASSVKGGNTEAFFGQGTRLTVV.

The V call is TRBV28, the J call TRBJ1-1, with no clear D. The CDR3 totals 13 residues. The V end was cut by 10 bases, the J end by 2 bases, with 14 bases between. The germline gives CDR1 MDHEN, CDR2 SYDVKM. The chain's CDR3 is CATVAAKNTEAFF. CDR3 sequence (DNA): TGTGCCACCGTGGCCGCCAAAAACACTGAAGCTTTCTTT.

This clone was seen just once. This chain uses TRBV27 with TRBJ2-6; 9 bases fit TRBD1. Germline trimming cut 5 bases from V and 4 bases from J; bases unmatched to any gene: 12. CDR3 length equals 18 residues. Germline assignment: CDR1 MNHEY and CDR2 SMNVEV (reference sequence). The CDR3 nucleotides read TGTGCCAGCAGTAAGACAGGGGGTCTGCGTGGGGGGGCCAACGTCCTGACTTTC. This sequence encodes CASSKTGGLRGGANVLTF.

The rearrangement joins TRBV18 to TRBJ2-1; 11 nucleotides line up with TRBD2. This CDR3 is built from 15 residues. Germline CDR1 is KGHSH and CDR2 is LQKENI. V was clipped by 0 bases and J by 8 bases; unmatched bases: 3. The CDR3 spells CASSPPLAGGYEQFF. CDR3 nucleotide sequence: TGTGCCAGCTCACCACCGCTAGCGGGAGGTTATGAGCAGTTCTTC.

The gene calls are TRBV3-1 (or the pseudogene TRBV3-2) and TRBJ1-1, with 8 bases aligning to TRBD1. Germline V gives CDR1 LGHDT, CDR2 YNNKEL (reference sequence). There are 15 residues in the CDR3. J was trimmed by 4 bases and V by 4 bases; bases with no gene match: 8. CDR3 sequence reads: CASSPSGGRVTEAFF. The CDR3 coding sequence is TGTGCCAGCAGCCCCTCAGGGGGCAGGGTCACTGAAGCTTTCTTT.

The CDR3 loop is CASSLWSVAGVVGEQFF. CDR3 DNA: TGTGCCAGCAGCTTATGGTCGGTAGCGGGGGTTGTCGGTGAGCAGTTCTTC. V usage is TRBV7-2 and J usage is TRBJ2-1; 9 positions agree with TRBD2. Trimming cost V 2 bases and J 9 bases; bases outside gene matches: 14. From germline, CDR1 is SGHTA and CDR2 FQGNSA. This CDR3 has 17 amino acids.

The rearrangement uses TRBV4-2 and TRBJ2-2; 9 nucleotides line up with TRBD2. Germline V lookup: CDR1 LGHNA, CDR2 YNFKEQ. This CDR3 spans 17 amino acids. Germline trimming cut 1 base from V and 6 bases from J; bases unmatched to any gene: 9. This chain's CDR3 is CASSQVSLAGPPGELFF. The CDR3 DNA reads as TGTGCCAGCAGCCAAGTATCGCTAGCGGGACCTCCCGGGGAGCTGTTTTTT.